The sequence of this T cell receptor (beta chain) was determined in a study of T-cell reconstitution after alpha-beta-depleted transplantation in children. This clonotype was seen a few times. Its antigen remains unidentified. Points from the study as a whole: At one year after transplant, newly produced T cells mostly accounted for T-cell counts and diversity.

The TCRbeta library incorporated unique molecular identifiers. TCRdb re-called the PCR reads with MiXCR, one entry per CDR3 protein. Among over 150,000 distinct CDR3 sequences listed, approximately 6% were seen once. The sample in question was PBMCs, obtained before TCRalphabeta/CD19-depleted stem cell transplant. The sequence derives from a girl under three years old with combined immunodeficiency, due to receive a stem cell transplant.

CDR3 in DNA: TGTGCCAGCAATCAGGGAGGGCGTGAGCAGTTCTTC. Translating gives CASNQGGREQFF. This chain joins TRBV7-9 and TRBJ2-1; 7 positions match TRBD2. The CDR3 contains 12 residues. Germline V CDR1 and CDR2: SEHNR, FQNEAQ (reference sequence). The V gene end was trimmed by 7 bases and the J gene end by 9 bases; junction bases not matched to a gene: 6.